These 32 T cell receptor beta chains share one sample of origin, sequenced in a study of blood T cell repertoires in COVID-19. Produced via immunoSEQ multiplex PCR; TCRdb's table is partial and in-frame only. The profile covers 200,000 to 300,000 clones, with approximately 86% appearing a single time and roughly 4.9% taken by the ten largest. Sequenced sample: peripheral blood. The receptors here all came from a woman aged 60-75 years with COVID-19, enrolled during active disease.

The chain carries TRBV19 and TRBJ1-1; D unresolved. The germline gives CDR1 LNHDA, CDR2 SQIVND (reference sequence). CDR3 length: 15 amino acids. The V end lost 1 base, the J end lost 1 base, and 10 bases lay between the germline ends. In DNA form, the CDR3 reads TGTGCCAGTAGTATAGTTACCCCGCGGAACACTGAAGCTTTCTTT. Translated: CASSIVTPRNTEAFF. The full variable domain, in which reference TRBV19 and TRBJ1-1 provide the parts outside the CDR3, is DGGITQSPKYLFRKEGQNVTLSCEQNLNHDAMYWYRQDPGQGLRLIYYSQIVNDFQKGDIAEGYSVSREKKESFPLTVTSAQKNPTAFYLCASSIVTPRNTEAFFGQGTRLTVV.

The J gene is TRBJ2-2, the V gene TRBV7-3; 11 bases map to TRBD2. Germline CDR1 and CDR2: SGHTA and FQGTGA. CDR3 length equals 16 residues. The trim removed 1 base at V and 6 bases at J, leaving 4 bases unmatched. The CDR3 nucleotides are TGTGCCAGCAGCTTAATCGTAGCGGGAGGGCCCGGGGAGCTGTTTTTT. Amino acid sequence: CASSLIVAGGPGELFF.

The V gene is TRBV28, the J gene TRBJ1-5; possible D gene TRBD1, 5 bases. From germline, CDR1 is MDHEN and CDR2 SYDVKM. Trimming took 2 bases from V and 5 from J, leaving 13 bases between them. This CDR3 comprises 15 residues. Here the CDR3 DNA reads TGTGCCAGCAGTTTAGCGGGGAGGGGCTATCAGCCCCAGCATTTT. It translates to CASSLAGRGYQPQHF.

The CDR3 sequence: CASSAGHFQETQYF. The DNA of the CDR3 is TGTGCCAGCAGCGCCGGACACTTCCAAGAGACCCAGTACTTC. This sequence joins TRBV9 and TRBJ2-5; possible D gene TRBD1, 5 bases. This CDR3 has 14 amino acids. The V end lost 3 bases, the J end lost 1 base, and 10 bases lay between the germline ends. The germline gives CDR1 SGDLS, CDR2 YYNGEE.

J is TRBJ2-2 and V is TRBV12-2; the table's D gene call, TRBD2, was not cross checked with the DNA. TRBV12-2 has pseudogene status. This CDR3 comprises 18 residues. The CDR3 here is CASRPGGREGLYTGELFF. In nucleotides, the CDR3 is TGTGCAAGTCGCCCAGGAGGGCGGGAGGGCCTTTACACCGGGGAGCTGTTTTTT.

The J gene is TRBJ1-5, the V gene TRBV4-1; TRBD1 matches 12 bases. Germline V gene data show CDR1 as MGHRA and CDR2 as YSYEKL. V lost 1 base to trimming and J lost 5 bases; unmatched junction nucleotides: 6. The CDR3 loop spans 17 amino acids. CDR3 sequence: CASSQVPGQGAHQPQHF. CDR3 DNA sequence: TGCGCCAGCAGCCAAGTGCCGGGACAGGGGGCCCATCAGCCCCAGCATTTT.

The V call is TRBV7-3, the J call TRBJ1-2, with D unclear. This CDR3 contains 13 residues. V lost 5 bases to trimming and J lost 4 bases, with 11 bases between them. CDR1 and CDR2 (germline): SGHTA, FQGTGA. CDR3 DNA: TGTGCCAGCAGCGGCGGTGGCTTCTATGGCTACACCTTC. Translating it yields CASSGGGFYGYTF.

The genes are TRBV12-5 and TRBJ1-2, with D perhaps TRBD1 (6 bases). The germline V gene has CDR1 LGHNT and CDR2 FRNRAP. CDR3 length: 12 amino acids. The V end lost 2 bases, the J end lost 8 bases, and 9 bases lay between the germline ends. CDR3 loop: CASGLIQGGYTF. CDR3 in DNA: TGTGCTAGTGGTTTGATACAGGGCGGCTACACCTTC.

The chain carries TRBV5-1 and TRBJ2-1; TRBD2 is a possible D gene (6 bases). Germline V gene sequence: CDR1 SGHRS, CDR2 YFSETQ. CDR3 length equals 13 residues. V was pared by 4 bases and J by 7 bases, with 12 bases between. The CDR3: CASSRDLRNEQFF. CDR3 coding DNA: TGCGCCAGCAGCCGGGACTTAAGGAATGAGCAGTTCTTC.

The V call is TRBV7-9, the J call TRBJ2-7; 10 bases match TRBD1. The trim removed 1 base at V and 6 bases at J, leaving 3 bases unmatched. This CDR3 contains 14 residues. Germline V CDR1 and CDR2: SEHNR, FQNEAQ (reference sequence). This CDR3 is CASSLGGDRGEQYF. CDR3 nucleotides: TGTGCCAGCAGCTTAGGAGGGGACAGGGGCGAGCAGTACTTC.

The chain uses TRBV28 and TRBJ2-3; 8 bases are shared with TRBD2. Germline loops: CDR1 MDHEN, CDR2 SYDVKM. CDR3 length: 16 amino acids. Trimming took 6 bases from V and 0 from J; bases not matched to a gene: 8. The CDR3 DNA follows: TGTGCCAGCAGCCACCCTAGCGGGCCTAGCACAGATACGCAGTATTTT. Protein: CASSHPSGPSTDTQYF.

The V gene is TRBV28, the J gene TRBJ2-7; D is perhaps TRBD1 (6 bases). Trimming pared 6 bases from V and 9 bases from J, leaving 12 bases between. Germline loops: CDR1 MDHEN, CDR2 SYDVKM. This CDR3 spans 11 amino acids. The CDR3 DNA sequence: TGTGCCAGCAGCCCGGGACATTGGCAGTACTTC. Translating it yields CASSPGHWQYF.

DNA of the CDR3: TGTGCCAGCAGACAGGGTGGGAACACCGGGGAGCTGTTTTTT. The encoded protein is CASRQGGNTGELFF. The chain is built from TRBV27 and TRBJ2-2; a weak D match, TRBD1 (6 bases). The CDR3 covers 14 residues. V lost 6 bases to trimming and J lost 1 base, with 9 bases between them. Looked up from germline, CDR1 is MNHEY and CDR2 is SMNVEV (reference sequence).

This chain joins TRBV9 and TRBJ2-3; 9 bases are shared with TRBD1. CDR3 length equals 15 residues. Germline V gene lookup returns CDR1 SGDLS and CDR2 YYNGEE. After removal of 2 bases from V and 3 bases from J, the junction contained 4 bases not matched to a gene. CDR3 bases: TGTGCCAGCAGCGTCCGACAGGGGGGGACAGATACGCAGTATTTT. This encodes CASSVRQGGTDTQYF.

The chain uses TRBV24-1 and TRBJ1-1; no reliable D call. V was pared by 9 bases and J by 6 bases, with 19 bases between. The V gene's germline CDR1 is KGHDR and CDR2 SFDVKD. The CDR3 is 14 residues long. CDR3 amino acids: CATGCPPAEAEAFF. CDR3 sequence (DNA): TGTGCCACCGGTTGCCCCCCAGCGGAAGCTGAAGCTTTCTTT.

The gene calls are TRBV30 and TRBJ2-7; D is possibly TRBD1 (6 bases). Between the trimmed V and J ends, which lost 4 bases and 2 bases, there was a span of 15 bases. This CDR3 is 14 amino acids long. The germline gives CDR1 GTSNPN, CDR2 SVGIG (reference sequence). This chain's CDR3 is CAWTQGKATYEQYF. In nucleotides, the CDR3 is TGTGCCTGGACTCAGGGGAAAGCAACCTACGAGCAGTACTTC.

This clone is a singleton in its sample. The rearrangement links TRBV18 to TRBJ1-1; TRBD1 might be the D (6 bases). V shed 4 bases and J shed 10 bases, with 10 bases lying between them. The CDR3 runs 11 residues. Germline V lookup: CDR1 KGHSH, CDR2 LQKENI. The CDR3 sequence: CASSQSGAAFF. CDR3 sequence (DNA): TGTGCCAGCTCACAGTCAGGGGCAGCTTTCTTT.

The CDR3 bases are TGTGCCAGTAGTATACCCCCCGTGACTAGCGGGGGGTCCTACAATGAGCAGTTCTTC. This gives the protein CASSIPPVTSGGSYNEQFF. The chain uses TRBV19 and TRBJ2-1; 13 bases align to TRBD2. From germline, CDR1 is LNHDA and CDR2 SQIVND (reference sequence). The length of the CDR3 is 19 residues. J lost 1 base, V lost 2 bases, and 8 bases had no gene match.

The rearrangement uses TRBV24-1 and TRBJ2-1, with TRBD1 matching 7 bases. The trim removed 5 bases at V and 4 bases at J, leaving 13 bases unmatched. The germline V gene has CDR1 KGHDR and CDR2 SFDVKD. This CDR3 comprises 17 residues. The CDR3 DNA reads TGTGCCACCAGTGGCCCTAGCCCAGGGGGTTTTTACAATGAGCAGTTCTTC. Protein product: CATSGPSPGGFYNEQFF.

The chain is built from TRBV19 and TRBJ2-7; the D gene is possibly TRBD2 (6 bases). Germline V gives CDR1 LNHDA, CDR2 SQIVND (reference sequence). The CDR3 runs 13 residues. V was shortened by 10 bases and J by 4 bases, with 17 bases between the two germline ends. The CDR3: CATSGTSRYEQYF. The CDR3 DNA reads as TGTGCCACCTCCGGAACTAGCAGATACGAGCAGTACTTC.

The V and J genes are TRBV19 and TRBJ1-1, with D tentatively TRBD1 (5 bases). Germline V gene sequence: CDR1 LNHDA, CDR2 SQIVND (reference sequence). This CDR3 is built from 14 residues. Trimming cost V 5 bases and J 4 bases, with 14 bases left between them. Here the CDR3 reads CASSFRVLGTEAFF. CDR3 DNA sequence: TGTGCCAGTAGTTTCAGGGTTCTTGGCACTGAAGCTTTCTTT.

The chain joins TRBV7-3 to TRBJ2-1; tentatively, D is TRBD2 (5 bases). CDR3 length equals 15 residues. V lost 3 bases and J lost 6, with 15 bases in between. Germline-derived CDR1 and CDR2 are SGHTA and FQGTGA. The CDR3 DNA sequence: TGTGCCAGCAGCTTCTCTAGCCGCTACGCCAATGAGCAGTTCTTC. It translates to CASSFSSRYANEQFF.

The gene calls are TRBV7-2 and TRBJ1-5; 7 nucleotides agree with TRBD1. Germline CDR1 reads SGHTA; CDR2 reads FQGNSA. The CDR3 has 17 amino acids. Trimming cost V 1 base and J 0 bases; bases outside gene matches: 6. CDR3 DNA sequence: TGTGCCAGCAGCTTAGGCGGGACAGCCTTTAGCAATCAGCCCCAGCATTTT. Translating gives CASSLGGTAFSNQPQHF.

The rearrangement uses TRBV19 and TRBJ2-3; D is ambiguous. The CDR3 is 13 amino acids. Germline V gene lookup returns CDR1 LNHDA and CDR2 SQIVND (reference sequence). Trimming removed 4 bases at V and 6 bases at J, with 11 bases between. This CDR3 reads CASSSRGEDTQYF. In nucleotides, the CDR3 is TGTGCCAGTAGTAGTCGAGGCGAGGATACGCAGTATTTT.

The CDR3 region has the DNA TGTGCCAGCAGCCCACAGACCGGGACAGGGGGCTTTACGCAGTATTTT. Protein sequence: CASSPQTGTGGFTQYF. The chain employs TRBV7-3 and TRBJ2-3, with 12 bases identical to TRBD1. CDR1 and CDR2 (germline): SGHTA, FQGTGA. This CDR3 has 16 amino acids. J lost 8 bases, V lost 5 bases, and 11 bases had no gene match. The whole variable domain, filled in from reference TRBV7-3 and TRBJ2-3, reads GAGVSQTPSNKVTEKGKYVELRCDPISGHTALYWYRQSLGQGPEFLIYFQGTGAADDSGLPNDRFFAVRPEGSVSTLKIQRTERGDSAVYLCASSPQTGTGGFTQYFGPGTRLTVL.

The chain has TRBV7-6 and TRBJ2-1; 9 bases match TRBD2. The CDR3 has 15 amino acids. CDR1 and CDR2 from the germline V gene are SGHVS and FNYEAQ. V shed 3 bases, J shed 9 bases, and the junction held 9 bases outside the gene matches. CDR3 bases: TGTGCCAGCAGCTTCGCGTTAGCGGGAGAACCTGAGCAGTTCTTC. Translation gives CASSFALAGEPEQFF.

The genes are TRBV19 and TRBJ1-5, with D unresolved. The CDR3 is 13 amino acids. V lost 8 bases and J 10 bases, leaving 18 bases between the germline ends. Germline loops: CDR1 LNHDA, CDR2 SQIVND (reference sequence). This chain's CDR3 is CASHAGPRVPQHF. CDR3 nucleotide sequence: TGTGCCAGTCATGCGGGTCCTCGCGTCCCCCAGCATTTT.

Here the CDR3 reads CATSLGTGAYEQYF. CDR3 nucleotides: TGTGCCACCAGCTTAGGAACAGGGGCCTACGAGCAGTACTTC. V usage is TRBV15 and J usage is TRBJ2-7, with TRBD1 matching 7 bases. CDR3 size: 14 residues. Germline trimming cut 5 bases from V and 2 bases from J; bases unmatched to any gene: 6. Germline V CDR1 and CDR2: LNHNV, YYDKDF (reference sequence).

This clone has only a few counts. V and J are TRBV4-1 and TRBJ2-7; D unclear. Trimming removed 1 base at V and 2 bases at J, with 15 bases between. The CDR3 consists of 16 residues. The germline V gene encodes CDR1 MGHRA and CDR2 YSYEKL. The CDR3 DNA reads TGCGCCAGCAGCCAAGTACTGACACAGTCCCCCTACGAGCAGTACTTC. Translated: CASSQVLTQSPYEQYF.

This clone was picked up one time. V and J are TRBV7-8 and TRBJ1-5, with TRBD1 identical over 10 bases. V was clipped by 0 bases and J by 1 base; unmatched bases: 3. The CDR3 has 17 amino acids. In germline, CDR1 is SGHVS, CDR2 FQNEAQ. The CDR3 DNA reads TGTGCCAGCAGCTTAGCCTGGGACAGGGGCAGCAATCAGCCCCAGCATTTT. Its translation is CASSLAWDRGSNQPQHF.

V is TRBV27 and J is TRBJ1-2, with D perhaps matching TRBD1 (5 bases). Per the germline V gene, CDR1 is MNHEY and CDR2 is SMNVEV (reference sequence). V was trimmed by 5 bases and J by 4 bases, leaving 14 bases between them. The CDR3 length is 14 residues. CDR3 bases: TGTGCCAGCAGTCCCCGGGGGTCCGGCTATGGCTACACCTTC. This sequence encodes CASSPRGSGYGYTF.

V and J are TRBV6-1 and TRBJ2-1; 13 bases are a match to TRBD2. Germline values: CDR1 MNHNS, CDR2 SASEGT. The CDR3 consists of 16 residues. The junction had 6 bases not matched to a gene; V was cut back by 2 bases and J by 8 bases. CDR3 sequence (DNA): TGTGCCAGCAGTGAATTCGGACTAGCGGGAGTTGATGAGCAGTTCTTC. As protein: CASSEFGLAGVDEQFF.